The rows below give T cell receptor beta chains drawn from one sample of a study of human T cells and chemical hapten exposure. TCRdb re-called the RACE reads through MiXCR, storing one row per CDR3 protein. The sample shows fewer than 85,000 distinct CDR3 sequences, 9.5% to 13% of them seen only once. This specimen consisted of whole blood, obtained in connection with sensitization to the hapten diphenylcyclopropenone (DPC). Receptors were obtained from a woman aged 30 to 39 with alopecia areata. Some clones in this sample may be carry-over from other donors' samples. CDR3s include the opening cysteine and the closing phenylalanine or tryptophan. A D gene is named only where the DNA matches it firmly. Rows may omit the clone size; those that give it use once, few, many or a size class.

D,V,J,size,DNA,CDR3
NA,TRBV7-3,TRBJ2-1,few,TGTGCCAGCAGCTTAACGGGTGGTCACTCCTACAATGAGCAGTTCTTC,CASSLTGGHSYNEQFF
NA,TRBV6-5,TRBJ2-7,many,TGTGCCAGCAGTTACGTGGGTACAGGAAGTCTCTACGAGCAGTACTTC,CASSYVGTGSLYEQYF
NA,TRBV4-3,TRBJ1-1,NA,TGCGCCAGCAGCCAAGATCCTCGGGAAACTGAAGCTTTCTTT,CASSQDPRETEAFF
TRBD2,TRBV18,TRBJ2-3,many,TGTGCCACCGCTAGCGGGAGGATTTATGGCACAGATACGCAGTATTTT,CATASGRIYGTDTQYF
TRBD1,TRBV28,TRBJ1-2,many,TGTGCCAGCAGTGGAGGACAGGGTAACTATGGCTACACCTTC,CASSGGQGNYGYTF
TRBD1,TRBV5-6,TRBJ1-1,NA,TGTGCCAGCAGCCGAGACAGGGTAAGGACTGAAGCTTTCTTT,CASSRDRVRTEAFF
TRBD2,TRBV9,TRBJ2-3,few,TGTGCCAGCAGCGTAGTGGGAGCGGGAGAAGTAACAGATACGCAGTATTTT,CASSVVGAGEVTDTQYF
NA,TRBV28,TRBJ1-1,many,TGTGCCAGCAGTATCGGACAGCCGAACACTGAAGCTTTCTTT,CASSIGQPNTEAFF
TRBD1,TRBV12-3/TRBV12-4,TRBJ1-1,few,TGTGCCAGCATTCTCGGACAGGTGGGCACTGAAGCTTTCTTT,CASILGQVGTEAFF
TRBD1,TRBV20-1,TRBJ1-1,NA,TGCAGTGCTAGGACAGGGAGTAACACTGAAGCTTTCTTT,CSARTGSNTEAFF
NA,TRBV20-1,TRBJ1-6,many,TGCAGTGCTAGAGAGATCGAGGGTTCCTATAATTCACCCCTCCACTTT,CSAREIEGSYNSPLHF
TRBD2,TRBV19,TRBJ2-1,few,TGTGCCAGTGGCGGGGGGGTCTACAATGAGCAGTTCTTC,CASGGGVYNEQFF
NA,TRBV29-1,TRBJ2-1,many,TGCAGCGTTGAATTTATGAATAATGAGCAGTTCTTC,CSVEFMNNEQFF
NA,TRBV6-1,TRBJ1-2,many,TGTGCCAGCTCAGCGCAGGGGTTGCGGCCCCATTATGGCTACACCTTC,CASSAQGLRPHYGYTF
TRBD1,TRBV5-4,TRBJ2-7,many,TGTGCCAGCAGCCCCACCGGGACAGGACTGGCCTACGAGCAGTACTTC,CASSPTGTGLAYEQYF
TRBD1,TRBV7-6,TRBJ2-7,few,TGTGCCAGCAGCTCTCCGGGACAGGGGTTCAACGAGCAGTACTTC,CASSSPGQGFNEQYF
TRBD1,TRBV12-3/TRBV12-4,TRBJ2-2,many,TGTGCCAGCAAATTGGCGGGGACAGGGAATACCGGGGAGCTGTTTTTT,CASKLAGTGNTGELFF
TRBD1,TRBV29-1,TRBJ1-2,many,TGCAGCGCTAAACTGGGACAGGGATGGTATGGCTACACCTTC,CSAKLGQGWYGYTF
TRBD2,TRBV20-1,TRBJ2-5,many,TGCAGTGCTGACCTAGCGGGGGGCCAAGAGACCCAGTACTTC,CSADLAGGQETQYF
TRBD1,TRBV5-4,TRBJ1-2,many,TGTGCCAGCGGCCAAAGGACAGGACCCGCTAACTATGGCTACACCTTC,CASGQRTGPANYGYTF
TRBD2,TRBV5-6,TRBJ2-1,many,TGTGCCAGCAGTAAAGGACTAGCGGGAGGCGCATACAATGAGCAGTTCTTC,CASSKGLAGGAYNEQFF
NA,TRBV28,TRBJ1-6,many,TGTGCCAGCACCGATAATTCACCCCTCCACTTT,CASTDNSPLHF
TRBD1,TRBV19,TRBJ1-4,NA,TGTGCCAGTAGTAGGACAGGCACCTCTGGGGAACTGTTTTTT,CASSRTGTSGELFF
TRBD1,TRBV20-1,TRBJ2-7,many,TGCAGTGCGAGGGGGACAGCGCTCTCCTACGAGCAGTACTTC,CSARGTALSYEQYF
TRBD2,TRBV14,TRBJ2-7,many,TGTGCCAGCAGCCAAGATCGTAGTGGTACTAGCGCCTTTAGCTCCTACGAGCAGTACTTC,CASSQDRSGTSAFSSYEQYF
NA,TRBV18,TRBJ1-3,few,TGTGCCAGCTCACCAGACGGATACTCTGGAAACACCATATATTTT,CASSPDGYSGNTIYF
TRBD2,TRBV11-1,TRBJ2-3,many,TGTGCCAGCAGCTTCCCCAGCGGGGGTAGCACAGATACGCAGTATTTT,CASSFPSGGSTDTQYF
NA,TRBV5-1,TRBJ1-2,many,TGCGCCAGCACGCATCAGGACCCTAACTATGGCTACACCTTC,CASTHQDPNYGYTF
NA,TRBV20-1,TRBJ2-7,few,TGCAGTGCTAGAGATAGTCGGGACCTCTACGAGCAGTACTTC,CSARDSRDLYEQYF
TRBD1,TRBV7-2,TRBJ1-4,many,TGTGCCAGCAGCCACGGACAGGGGGAAGGAAAACTGTTTTTT,CASSHGQGEGKLFF
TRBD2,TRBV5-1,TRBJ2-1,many,TGCGCCAGCAAGGGTAGCGGGAGCCACAATGAGCAGTTCTTC,CASKGSGSHNEQFF
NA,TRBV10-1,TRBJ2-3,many,TGCGCCAGCAGTGAGTTAAGGGGGTTGGATACGCAGTATTTT,CASSELRGLDTQYF
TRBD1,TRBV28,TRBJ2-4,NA,TGTGCCAGCATACCCGCACAGGGGGCCAAAAACATTCAGTACTTC,CASIPAQGAKNIQYF
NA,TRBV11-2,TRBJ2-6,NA,TGTGCCAGCCAAAAACCCTCTGGGGCCAACGTCCTGACTTTC,CASQKPSGANVLTF
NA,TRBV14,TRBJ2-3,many,TGTGCCAGCAGCCAAGCCTCCTTAACGCAGTATTTT,CASSQASLTQYF
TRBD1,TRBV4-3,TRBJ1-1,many,TGCGCCAGCAGCCTCACAGGGGTAGGAACTGAAGCTTTCTTT,CASSLTGVGTEAFF
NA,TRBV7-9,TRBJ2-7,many,TGTGCCAGCAGCCCAGGGACGGGGATTTACGAGCAGTACTTC,CASSPGTGIYEQYF
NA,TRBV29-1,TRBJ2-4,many,TGCAGCGTAACCCGACAGGGACTAGCCAAAAACATTCAGTACTTC,CSVTRQGLAKNIQYF
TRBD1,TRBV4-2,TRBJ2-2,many,TGTGCCAGCAGCCAAGTACAGGGGACCGGGGAGCTGTTTTTT,CASSQVQGTGELFF
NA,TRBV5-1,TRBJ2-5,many,TGCGCCAGCAACACGCGGACTTCTGAGACCCAGTACTTC,CASNTRTSETQYF
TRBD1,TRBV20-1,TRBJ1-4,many,TGCAGTGCCAGGGACAGGAAAAATGAAAAACTGTTTTTT,CSARDRKNEKLFF
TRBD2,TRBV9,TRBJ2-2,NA,TGTGCCAGCAGCGTCCTGGGACTAGTAACCGGGGAGCTGTTTTTT,CASSVLGLVTGELFF
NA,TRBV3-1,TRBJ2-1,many,TGTGCCAGCAGCCAAGGAAAAGGTGGTGAGCAGTTCTTC,CASSQGKGGEQFF
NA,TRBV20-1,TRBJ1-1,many,TGCAGTGCTAGGGTTTTTGGGTCTAGGAACACTGAAGCTTTCTTT,CSARVFGSRNTEAFF
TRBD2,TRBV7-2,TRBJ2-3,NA,TGTGCCAGCAGCTTAGAAGCGGGAGGGGTCACAGATACGCAGTATTTT,CASSLEAGGVTDTQYF
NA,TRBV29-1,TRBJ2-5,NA,TGCAGCGCCCTGGGACTTCAAGAGACCCAGTACTTC,CSALGLQETQYF
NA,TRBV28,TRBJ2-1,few,TGTGCCAGCAGTCGCGGGACAGACTTAGATGAGCAGTTCTTC,CASSRGTDLDEQFF
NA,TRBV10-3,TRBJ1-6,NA,TGTGCCACCCTTCCGGAGACAGCCGGTTCACCCCTCCACTTT,CATLPETAGSPLHF